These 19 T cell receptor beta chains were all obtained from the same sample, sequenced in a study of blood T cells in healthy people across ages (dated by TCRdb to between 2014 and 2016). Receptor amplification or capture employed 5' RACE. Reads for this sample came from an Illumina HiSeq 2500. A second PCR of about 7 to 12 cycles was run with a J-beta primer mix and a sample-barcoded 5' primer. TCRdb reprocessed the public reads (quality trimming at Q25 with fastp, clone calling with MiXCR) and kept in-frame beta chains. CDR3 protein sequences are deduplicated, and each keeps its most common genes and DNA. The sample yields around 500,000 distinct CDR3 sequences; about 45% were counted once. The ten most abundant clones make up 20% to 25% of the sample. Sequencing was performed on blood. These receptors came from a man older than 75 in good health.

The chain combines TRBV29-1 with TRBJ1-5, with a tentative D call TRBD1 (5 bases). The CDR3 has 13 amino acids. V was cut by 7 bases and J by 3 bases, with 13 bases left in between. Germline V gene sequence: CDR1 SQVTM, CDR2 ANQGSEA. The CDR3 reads CSATTGNNQPQHF. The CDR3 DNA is TGCAGCGCCACTACAGGAAACAATCAGCCCCAGCATTTT.

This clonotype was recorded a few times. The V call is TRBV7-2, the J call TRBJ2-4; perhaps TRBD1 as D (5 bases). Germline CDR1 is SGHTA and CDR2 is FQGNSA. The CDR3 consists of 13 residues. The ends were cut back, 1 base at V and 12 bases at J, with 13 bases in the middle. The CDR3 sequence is CASSLEGLGAQYF. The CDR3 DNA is TGTGCCAGCAGCTTAGAGGGGCTAGGGGCTCAGTACTTC. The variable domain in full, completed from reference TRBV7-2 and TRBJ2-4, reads GAGVSQSPSNKVTEKGKDVELRCDPISGHTALYWYRQSLGQGLEFLIYFQGNSAPDKSGLPSDRFSAERTGGSVSTLTIQRTQQEDSAVYLCASSLEGLGAQYFGAGTRLSVL.

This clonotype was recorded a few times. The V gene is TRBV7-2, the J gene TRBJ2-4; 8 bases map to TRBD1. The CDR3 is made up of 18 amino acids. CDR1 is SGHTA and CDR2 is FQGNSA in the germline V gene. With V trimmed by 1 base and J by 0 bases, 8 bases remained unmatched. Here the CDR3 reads CASSLGYQGARAKNIQYF. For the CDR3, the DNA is TGTGCCAGCAGCTTAGGATACCAGGGGGCGAGAGCCAAAAACATTCAGTACTTC.

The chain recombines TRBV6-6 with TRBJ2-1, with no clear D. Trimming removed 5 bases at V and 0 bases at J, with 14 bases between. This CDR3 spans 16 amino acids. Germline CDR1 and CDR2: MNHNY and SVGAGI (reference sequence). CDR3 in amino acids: CASSTKHLSSYNEQFF. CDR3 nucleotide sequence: TGTGCCAGCAGTACCAAACACTTGAGCTCCTACAATGAGCAGTTCTTC.

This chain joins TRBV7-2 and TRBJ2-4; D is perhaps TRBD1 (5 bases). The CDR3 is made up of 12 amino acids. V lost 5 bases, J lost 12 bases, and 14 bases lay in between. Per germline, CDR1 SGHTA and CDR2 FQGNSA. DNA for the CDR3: TGTGCCAGCAGCGAAGAGGTGGGGCGTCAGTACTTC. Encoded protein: CASSEEVGRQYF.

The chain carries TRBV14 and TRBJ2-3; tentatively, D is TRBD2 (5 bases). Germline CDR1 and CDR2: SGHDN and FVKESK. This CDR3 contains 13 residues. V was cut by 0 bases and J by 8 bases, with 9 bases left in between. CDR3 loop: CASSQDVGGTQYF. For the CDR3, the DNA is TGTGCCAGCAGCCAAGACGTCGGAGGTACGCAGTATTTT.

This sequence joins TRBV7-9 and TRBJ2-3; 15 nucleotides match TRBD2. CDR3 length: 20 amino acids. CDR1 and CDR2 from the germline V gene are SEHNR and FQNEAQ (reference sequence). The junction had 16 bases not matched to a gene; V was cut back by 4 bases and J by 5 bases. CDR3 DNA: TGTGCCAGCAGCTCTTTTGGCCGACCGGGACTAGCGGGAGGTGAAGATACGCAGTATTTT. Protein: CASSSFGRPGLAGGEDTQYF. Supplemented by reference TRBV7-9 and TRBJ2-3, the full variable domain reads DTGVSQNPRHKITKRGQNVTFRCDPISEHNRLYWYRQTLGQGPEFLTYFQNEAQLEKSRLLSDRFSAERPKGSFSTLEIQRTEQGDSAMYLCASSSFGRPGLAGGEDTQYFGPGTRLTVL.

The CDR3: CAISEPLAGLPRGYGYTF. CDR3 in DNA: TGTGCCATCAGTGAGCCCCTGGCAGGACTTCCCAGGGGCTATGGCTACACCTTC. The rearrangement joins TRBV10-3 to TRBJ1-2; tentatively, D is TRBD1 (6 bases). There are 18 residues in the CDR3. V shed 2 bases and J shed 4 bases, with 23 bases lying between them. The germline V gene encodes CDR1 ENHRY and CDR2 SYGVKD.

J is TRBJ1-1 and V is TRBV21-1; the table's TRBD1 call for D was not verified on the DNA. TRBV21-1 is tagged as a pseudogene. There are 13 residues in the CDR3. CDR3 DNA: TGTGCCAGCTTAACCCGACCCGGGGTTGAAGCTTTCTTT. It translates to CASLTRPGVEAFF.

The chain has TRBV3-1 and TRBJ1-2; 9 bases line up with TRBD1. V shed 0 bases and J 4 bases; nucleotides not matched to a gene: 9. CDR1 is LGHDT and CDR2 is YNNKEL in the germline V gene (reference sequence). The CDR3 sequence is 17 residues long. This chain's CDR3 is CASSQEIRTGEAYGYTF. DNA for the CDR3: TGTGCCAGCAGCCAAGAGATTAGGACAGGGGAGGCCTATGGCTACACCTTC.

For the CDR3, the DNA is TGTGCCAGCAGCGTAGGGGCAGTCGCGTCGCATGAGCAGTTCTTC. Translating gives CASSVGAVASHEQFF. The chain joins TRBV9 to TRBJ2-1; D unresolved. V was cut by 0 bases and J by 8 bases, with 15 bases left in between. CDR3 length: 15 amino acids. Germline V gene data show CDR1 as SGDLS and CDR2 as YYNGEE.

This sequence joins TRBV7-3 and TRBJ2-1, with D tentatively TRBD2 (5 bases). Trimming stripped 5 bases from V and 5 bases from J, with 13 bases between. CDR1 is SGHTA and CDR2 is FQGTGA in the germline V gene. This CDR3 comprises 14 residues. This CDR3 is CASSPFGRDNEQFF. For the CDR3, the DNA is TGTGCCAGCAGCCCTTTCGGGCGGGACAATGAGCAGTTCTTC.

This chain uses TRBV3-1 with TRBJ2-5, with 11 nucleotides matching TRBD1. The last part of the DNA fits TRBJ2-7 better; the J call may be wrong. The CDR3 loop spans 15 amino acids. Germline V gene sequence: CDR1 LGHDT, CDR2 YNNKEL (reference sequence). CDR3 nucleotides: TGTGCCAGCAGCCTCTCGGACAGGGGGCATCACGAGCAGTACTTC. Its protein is CASSLSDRGHHEQYF.

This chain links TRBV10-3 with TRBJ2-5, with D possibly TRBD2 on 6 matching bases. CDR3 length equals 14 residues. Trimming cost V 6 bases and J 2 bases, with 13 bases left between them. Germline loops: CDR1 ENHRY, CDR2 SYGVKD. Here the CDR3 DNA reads TGTGCCATCAGCGGGTCGGGACTTCAAGAGACCCAGTACTTC. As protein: CAISGSGLQETQYF.

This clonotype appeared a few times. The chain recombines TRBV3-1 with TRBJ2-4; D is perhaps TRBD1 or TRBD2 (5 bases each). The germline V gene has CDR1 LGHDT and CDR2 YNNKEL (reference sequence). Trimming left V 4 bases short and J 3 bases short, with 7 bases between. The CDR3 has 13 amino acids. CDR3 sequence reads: CASSRGVKNIQYF. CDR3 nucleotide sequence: TGTGCCAGCAGCCGAGGGGTCAAAAACATTCAGTACTTC.

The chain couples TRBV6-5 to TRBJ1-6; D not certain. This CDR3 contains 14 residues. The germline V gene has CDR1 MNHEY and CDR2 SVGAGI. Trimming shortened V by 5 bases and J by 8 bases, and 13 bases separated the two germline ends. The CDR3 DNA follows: TGTGCCAGCAGTCCGGACGGTGGTGATTCACCCCTCCACTTT. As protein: CASSPDGGDSPLHF.

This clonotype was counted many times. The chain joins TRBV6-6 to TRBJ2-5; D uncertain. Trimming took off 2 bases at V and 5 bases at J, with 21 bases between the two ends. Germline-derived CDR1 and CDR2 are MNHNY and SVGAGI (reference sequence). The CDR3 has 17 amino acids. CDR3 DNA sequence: TGTGCCAGCAGTTACCCCCCGCTGTTAGAAGGGCGGGAGACCCAGTACTTC. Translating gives CASSYPPLLEGRETQYF.

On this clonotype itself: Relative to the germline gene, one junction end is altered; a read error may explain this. CDR3 in amino acids: CASSLAREHRELFF. In DNA, the CDR3 is TGCGCCAGCAGCTTGGCCCGGGAGCACCGGGAACTGTTTTTT. The J gene is TRBJ2-2, the V gene TRBV5-1, with D possibly TRBD2 on 6 matching bases. The germline V gene encodes CDR1 SGHRS and CDR2 YFSETQ. CDR3 length equals 14 residues.

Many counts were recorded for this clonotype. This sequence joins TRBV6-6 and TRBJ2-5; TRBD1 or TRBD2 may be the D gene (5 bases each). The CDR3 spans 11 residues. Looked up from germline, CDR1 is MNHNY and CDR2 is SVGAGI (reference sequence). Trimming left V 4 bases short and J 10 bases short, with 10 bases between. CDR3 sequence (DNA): TGTGCCAGCAGTTCACGAGGGGACCAGTACTTC. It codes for CASSSRGDQYF.